The rows below give T cell receptor beta chains drawn from one sample of a study of CD8+CD57+ T cells in acquired aplastic anemia. TCRdb re-derived calls from the reads in MiXCR, one entry per CDR3 protein. The data hold over 150,000 distinct CDR3 sequences, with approximately 44% observed a single time. Specimen: sorted CD4+, CD8+, or CD8+CD57+ T cells (not recorded which) from PBMCs. Every receptor here comes from a human donor in good health. CDR3s leave out the opening cysteine and the closing phenylalanine or tryptophan. The listing skips clone size in some rows; elsewhere it reads once, few, many or a size class.

CDR3 protein	clone size	V gene	J gene
ASSNRGTGGYEQY	-	TRBV7-8	TRBJ2-7
ASSWGLNTGELF	many	TRBV6-5	TRBJ2-2
ASSLGLAIATQY	many	TRBV11-2	TRBJ2-5
ASSGGTSAYEQY	-	TRBV2	TRBJ2-7
ASSDRTGAYEQY	-	TRBV5-1	TRBJ2-7
SARDLRGISYEQY	-	TRBV20-1	TRBJ2-7
ASSLDSSPGELF	-	TRBV7-9	TRBJ2-2
ASSLVRWNTEAF	many	TRBV5-1	TRBJ1-1
ATSSLQGNTIY	-	TRBV15	TRBJ1-3
ASHQDGSSYEQY	once	TRBV12-3/TRBV12-4	TRBJ2-7
ASSVSGVDTGELF	-	TRBV19	TRBJ2-2
SARLAGGNEKLF	many	TRBV20-1	TRBJ1-4
SAAGRGDSYNEQF	many	TRBV20-1	TRBJ2-1
ASSQGATREQY	few	TRBV19	TRBJ2-7
ASSQDKGLAQTDTQY	many	TRBV4-1	TRBJ2-3
ASSPSGRRLFYEQY	many	TRBV12-3/TRBV12-4	TRBJ2-7
ASSLALGERQSGVGELF	few	TRBV5-1	TRBJ2-2
SGGTGPSYEQY	-	TRBV20-1	TRBJ2-7
SAWGGHGQPQH	many	TRBV20-1	TRBJ1-5
ATRDRLGSGYT	few	TRBV24-1	TRBJ1-2
SARSSGNTIY	many	TRBV20-1	TRBJ1-3
ASRTGGRITGELF	-	TRBV27	TRBJ2-2
ASSQALVNTEAF	many	TRBV4-3	TRBJ1-1
ASHRGRNEKLF	once	TRBV19	TRBJ1-4